The clone carrying this T cell receptor (beta chain) has a single count. V lost 5 bases, J lost 4 bases, and 9 bases lay in between. Looked up from germline, CDR1 is SGHVS and CDR2 is FNYEAQ. The CDR3 consists of 13 residues. This sample was taken from a study of T cells in Graves' hyperthyroidism and ophthalmopathy. RNA transcripts provided the source from which TCR beta CDR3 regions were amplified. Carried out on the TCR CDR3, a first-round RT-PCR used the HTBI primer set. TCRdb recomputed calls from the multiplex PCR reads with MiXCR, one row per CDR3 protein. Of about 59,000 distinct CDR3 sequences listed, about 53% are singletons.

This TCR derives from an older woman with Graves' ophthalmopathy. Sequenced: blood. The gene calls are TRBV7-6 and TRBJ1-3; no clear D. The CDR3 protein is CASSRLAGNTIYF. CDR3 DNA sequence: TGTGCCAGCAGCCGACTAGCGGGAAACACCATATATTTT.